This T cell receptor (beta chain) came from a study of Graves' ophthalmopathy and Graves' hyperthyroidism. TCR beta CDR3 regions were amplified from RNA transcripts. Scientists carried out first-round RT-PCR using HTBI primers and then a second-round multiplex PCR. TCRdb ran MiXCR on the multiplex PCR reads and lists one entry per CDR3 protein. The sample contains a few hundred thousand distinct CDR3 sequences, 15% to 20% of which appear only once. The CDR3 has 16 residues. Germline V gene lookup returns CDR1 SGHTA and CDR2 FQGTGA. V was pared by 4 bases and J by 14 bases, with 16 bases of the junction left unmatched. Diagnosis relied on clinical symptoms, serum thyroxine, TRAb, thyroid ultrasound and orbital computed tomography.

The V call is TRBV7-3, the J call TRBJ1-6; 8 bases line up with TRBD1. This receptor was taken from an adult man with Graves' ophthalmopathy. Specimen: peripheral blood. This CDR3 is CASSSKPGGHYMTLHF. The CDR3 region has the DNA TGTGCCAGCAGCTCTAAACCAGGGGGCCACTATATGACCCTCCACTTT.